These 20 T cell receptor beta chains were sequenced from one sample in a study of T cell responses to AZD1222 COVID-19 vaccine (dated by TCRdb to about 2021). The method was the immunoSEQ multiplex PCR assay. TCRdb carries this immuneACCESS record with in-frame sequences only. Its versions omit some clonotypes, under half of them owing to an unresolved V gene in the studies checked, with the rest unexplained. The sample contains around 120,000 clones, about 89% of them found a single time. The ten largest clones represent 25% to 30% of the sample. The time point label of this sample denotes: baseline before first vaccination. The source was peripheral blood, collected on day 0 of AZD1222 vaccination. These receptors originate from an adult in good health.

This rearrangement joins TRBV4-1 to TRBJ1-5; D remains ambiguous. Germline CDR1 reads MGHRA; CDR2 reads YSYEKL. The CDR3 loop spans 17 amino acids. Trimming left V 0 bases short and J 0 bases short, with 12 bases between. The CDR3 spells CASSQDRAANSNQPQHF. In DNA, the CDR3 is TGCGCCAGCAGCCAAGATCGGGCAGCCAATAGCAATCAGCCCCAGCATTTT.

The rearrangement joins TRBV14 to TRBJ1-3, with 8 positions matching TRBD1. The length of the CDR3 is 18 residues. V was clipped by 4 bases and J by 1 base; unmatched bases: 12. In germline, CDR1 is SGHDN, CDR2 FVKESK. The CDR3 is CASSPLVGTGGSGNTIYF. In nucleotides, the CDR3 is TGTGCCAGCAGCCCCTTGGTGGGGACAGGCGGTTCTGGAAACACCATATATTTT.

The V gene is TRBV5-1, the J gene TRBJ2-3; the D is unclear. The CDR3 sequence is 11 residues long. CDR1 and CDR2 (germline): SGHRS, YFSETQ. V was pared by 6 bases and J by 4 bases, with 6 bases between. CDR3 sequence (DNA): TGCGCCAGCAACTTCCCAGATACGCAGTATTTT. Translation gives CASNFPDTQYF.

This clone was seen just once. J is TRBJ2-7 and V is TRBV2; the D is unclear. Germline CDR1 is SNHLY and CDR2 is FYNNEI. Trimming removed 1 base from V and 5 bases from J, with 12 bases in between. CDR3 length: 14 amino acids. The CDR3 here is CASSEGWQRNEQYF. CDR3 coding DNA: TGTGCCAGCAGTGAAGGATGGCAAAGGAACGAGCAGTACTTC.

The V gene is TRBV6-5, the J gene TRBJ2-2, with 8 bases that match TRBD1. The CDR3 loop spans 15 amino acids. The germline CDR1 and CDR2 sequences are MNHEY and SVGAGI. V trimming: 5 bases; J trimming: 4 bases; junction bases outside the gene matches: 6. CDR3 in amino acids: CASSPGQGPTGELFF. CDR3 bases: TGTGCCAGCAGTCCCGGACAGGGACCCACCGGGGAGCTGTTTTTT.

The genes are TRBV25-1 and TRBJ2-1, with 11 bases identical to TRBD2. The CDR3 is 16 residues long. CDR1 is MGHDK and CDR2 is SYGVNS in the germline V gene. Trimming took 3 bases from V and 6 from J; bases not matched to a gene: 7. The CDR3 DNA sequence: TGTGCCAGCAGTGACTATAGCGGGGGGGCGGGCAATGAGCAGTTCTTC. As protein: CASSDYSGGAGNEQFF.

The gene calls are TRBV6-2 or TRBV6-3 and TRBJ2-5; D is ambiguous. V was pared by 6 bases and J by 0 bases, with 8 bases between. The CDR3 contains 13 residues. CDR1 is MNHEY and CDR2 is SVGEGT in the germline V gene. The CDR3 reads CASSPFYQETQYF. For the CDR3, the DNA is TGTGCCAGCAGCCCCTTCTACCAAGAGACCCAGTACTTC.

This clone was recorded a few times. In DNA form, the CDR3 reads TGCGCCAACATTCGACAGGGACACGAGCAGTACTTC. This sequence encodes CANIRQGHEQYF. V gene TRBV23-1 combines with J gene TRBJ2-7, with 7 bases matching TRBD1. TRBV23-1 is identified as an open reading frame with a role that is uncertain. J lost 5 bases, V lost 10 bases, and 8 bases had no gene match. CDR3 size: 12 residues.

This chain connects TRBV6-5 to TRBJ1-1, with 7 bases matching TRBD1. Germline assignment: CDR1 MNHEY and CDR2 SVGAGI. Trimming took 6 bases from V and 1 from J; bases not matched to a gene: 5. The CDR3 is 14 residues long. The CDR3 reads CASSRGQTNTEAFF. In DNA, the CDR3 is TGTGCCAGCAGCCGGGGACAGACGAACACTGAAGCTTTCTTT.

This chain links TRBV27 with TRBJ2-4, with TRBD2 as a possible D gene (5 bases). Per the germline V gene, CDR1 is MNHEY and CDR2 is SMNVEV (reference sequence). The CDR3 has 13 residues. Between the trimmed V and J ends, which lost 5 bases and 7 bases, there was a span of 12 bases. The CDR3 is CASSPTGVNIQYF. For the CDR3, the DNA is TGTGCCAGCAGTCCCACCGGGGTTAACATTCAGTACTTC.

The J gene is TRBJ2-1, the V gene TRBV30; D possibly corresponds to TRBD2 (5 bases). The V end lost 5 bases, the J end lost 8 bases, and 10 bases lay between the germline ends. This CDR3 region has 11 residues. Germline V lookup: CDR1 GTSNPN, CDR2 SVGIG (reference sequence). The DNA of the CDR3 is TGTGCCTGGGGGAGTAGCTATGAGCAGTTCTTC. This codes for CAWGSSYEQFF. The whole variable domain, filled in from reference TRBV30 and TRBJ2-1, reads SQTIHQWPATLVQPVGSPLSLECTVEGTSNPNLYWYRQAAGRGLQLLFYSVGIGQISSEVPQNLSASRPQDRQFILSSKKLLLSDSGFYLCAWGSSYEQFFGPGTRLTVL.

J is TRBJ2-5 and V is TRBV6-2 or TRBV6-3; D gene uncertain. The CDR3 has 11 residues. CDR1 and CDR2 from the germline V gene are MNHEY and SVGEGT. Trimming took off 8 bases at V and 1 base at J, with 5 bases between the two ends. Here the CDR3 reads CASGFQETQYF. The CDR3 DNA follows: TGTGCCAGCGGTTTCCAAGAGACCCAGTACTTC.

The chain joins TRBV10-1 to TRBJ2-5; 9 bases match TRBD1. This CDR3 spans 17 amino acids. The ends lost 2 bases at V and 5 bases at J; junction bases unmatched: 12. Germline V gene sequence: CDR1 WNHNN, CDR2 SYGVQD (reference sequence). The chain's CDR3 is CASSEPGQGGVWETQYF. The CDR3 region has the DNA TGCGCCAGCAGTGAGCCGGGACAGGGAGGAGTTTGGGAGACCCAGTACTTC.

The chain carries TRBV19 and TRBJ1-1; TRBD1 agrees at 8 bases. CDR1 and CDR2 from the germline V gene are LNHDA and SQIVND (reference sequence). V shed 3 bases and J 2 bases; nucleotides not matched to a gene: 8. The CDR3 sequence is 16 residues long. CDR3 residues: CASSMGPGQVNTEAFF. Here the CDR3 DNA reads TGTGCCAGTAGTATGGGGCCGGGACAGGTTAACACTGAAGCTTTCTTT.

This clone has just one count. V and J are TRBV7-2 and TRBJ2-3; tentative D call: TRBD2 (5 bases). This CDR3 comprises 17 residues. V lost 4 bases to trimming and J lost 3 bases, with 20 bases between them. The germline CDR1 and CDR2 sequences are SGHTA and FQGNSA. The CDR3: CASSSQLLGRLTDTQYF. The CDR3 DNA follows: TGTGCCAGCAGCTCCCAATTACTAGGGCGCCTTACAGATACGCAGTATTTT. Complete variable domain (other parts from reference TRBV7-2 and TRBJ2-3): GAGVSQSPSNKVTEKGKDVELRCDPISGHTALYWYRQSLGQGLEFLIYFQGNSAPDKSGLPSDRFSAERTGGSVSTLTIQRTQQEDSAVYLCASSSQLLGRLTDTQYFGPGTRLTVL.

The chain combines TRBV14 with TRBJ2-3; 8 bases are shared with TRBD1. Germline loops: CDR1 SGHDN, CDR2 FVKESK. The trim removed 4 bases at V and 5 bases at J, leaving 8 bases unmatched. The CDR3 consists of 15 residues. CDR3 residues: CASSLTRGQVDTQYF. The CDR3 DNA follows: TGTGCCAGCAGCCTTACCAGGGGGCAGGTAGATACGCAGTATTTT.

The V gene is TRBV7-3, the J gene TRBJ1-1, with 7 bases aligning to TRBD1. V was clipped by 7 bases and J by 8 bases; unmatched bases: 13. Germline values: CDR1 SGHTA, CDR2 FQGTGA. CDR3 length equals 14 residues. Here the CDR3 DNA reads TGTGCCAGCACCAAGGGGGCCGAGAGCAAGGAAGCTTTCTTT. Its protein is CASTKGAESKEAFF.

The gene calls are TRBV2 and TRBJ2-1; the match to TRBD2 covers 10 bases. V trimming: 9 bases; J trimming: 6 bases; junction bases outside the gene matches: 11. There are 15 residues in the CDR3. The germline V gene encodes CDR1 SNHLY and CDR2 FYNNEI. The CDR3: CASPASGREGNEQFF. DNA for the CDR3: TGTGCCAGTCCCGCCAGCGGGAGGGAGGGCAATGAGCAGTTCTTC.

The chain uses TRBV7-9 and TRBJ1-6; 8 bases align to TRBD1. CDR3 length: 16 amino acids. The germline CDR1 and CDR2 sequences are SEHNR and FQNEAQ (reference sequence). V lost 7 bases to trimming and J lost 3 bases; unmatched junction nucleotides: 8. CDR3 amino acids: CASNRADRGYNSPLHF. CDR3 DNA sequence: TGTGCCAGCAACCGAGCCGACAGGGGCTATAATTCACCCCTCCACTTT.

This chain uses TRBV29-1 with TRBJ1-2; D not resolved. The CDR3 length is 12 residues. Trimming pared 6 bases from V and 4 bases from J, leaving 12 bases between. Germline loops: CDR1 SQVTM, CDR2 ANQGSEA. The CDR3 loop reads CSVATFTYGYTF. The CDR3, as DNA: TGCAGCGTAGCGACCTTTACCTATGGCTACACCTTC.